The clone carrying this T cell receptor beta chain was seen a few times. No antigen is known for it. Germline V gives CDR1 SGDLS, CDR2 YYNGEE. This CDR3 region has 15 residues. Trimming removed 1 base from V and 2 bases from J; junction bases left unmatched: 5. Authors' data handling: Each donor had about 100,000 to nearly 550,000 clonotypes. TCRdb recomputed calls from the 5' RACE reads with MiXCR, one row per CDR3 protein. TCRdb assigned the V and J calls; the authors' analysis was not used. This repertoire shows 300,000 to 450,000 distinct CDR3 sequences, under 30% found once; its top ten account for about 6%. This sample was included in a study of identical twins' blood T cells. Whole-study findings and limits: Each donor's most abundant TCRbeta clonotypes shared more CDR3 sequences with her twin than unrelated donors.

Sequencing was done on a sample of PBMCs. This chain joins TRBV9 and TRBJ2-5; 7 nucleotides match TRBD1. The receptor's source is a woman aged 18 to 49 in good health. DNA for the CDR3: TGTGCCAGCAGCGTAATGGGCAGGGGGCAAGAGACCCAGTACTTC. Translation: CASSVMGRGQETQYF.